These 4 T cell receptor beta chains were sequenced from one sample in a study of tumor-infiltrating lymphocytes in oesophageal squamous cell carcinoma (dated by TCRdb to between 2015 and 2016). The library was produced with PCR. TCRdb shows the sequencer as Illumina HiSeq 2000. The raw public reads went through TCRdb reprocessing: fastp at Q25, MiXCR clone calling, in-frame beta chains kept. Rows with a matching CDR3 protein are joined into one entry that keeps the most common DNA and genes. The sample includes 9,500 to 15,000 distinct CDR3 sequences, with about 57% observed a single time. Approximately 31% of the sample is taken by the ten largest. Sequencing was done on a sample of esophageal tumor tissue. The receptors were sampled from a female donor with esophageal squamous cell carcinoma.

This clonotype was detected once. The junction departs from the called germline gene at one end, perhaps through a read error. V usage is TRBV7-2 and J usage is TRBJ2-3; the match to TRBD2 covers 15 bases. The CDR3 length is 14 residues. Germline V gives CDR1 SGHTA, CDR2 FQGNSA. The DNA of the CDR3 is TGTGCCAGCAGGCCGACCGGGACTAGCGGGAGGACCTCTTTT. It translates to CASRPTGTSGRTSF.

The chain employs TRBV7-3 and TRBJ2-3; 10 positions match TRBD2. Germline V gene sequence: CDR1 SGHTA, CDR2 FQGTGA. The CDR3 has 14 residues. Germline trimming cut 5 bases from V and 5 bases from J; bases unmatched to any gene: 4. CDR3 residues: CASSISGGEDTQYF. CDR3 sequence (DNA): TGTGCCAGCAGCATCAGCGGGGGGGAAGATACGCAGTATTTT.

The chain employs TRBV6-1 and TRBJ2-4; D unresolved. The DNA matches TRBJ2-1 better at its end, which makes the J call doubtful. Per the germline V gene, CDR1 is MNHNS and CDR2 is SASEGT. The CDR3 sequence is 13 residues long. As DNA, the CDR3 is TGTGCCAGCAGTGAAGCCATCAACACGAGGCAGTTCTTC. Its translation is CASSEAINTRQFF.

The rearrangement uses TRBV7-8 and TRBJ2-1, with D possibly being TRBD2 (6 bases). V dropped 5 bases and J dropped 10 bases, with 15 bases sitting between them. The CDR3 is 13 amino acids. Germline V gene data show CDR1 as SGHVS and CDR2 as FQNEAQ. CDR3 nucleotides: TGTGCCAGCAGCAGCAGGGAGGAAAGCGAGCAGTTCTTC. Translated: CASSSREESEQFF.